The clone carrying this T cell receptor (beta chain) was counted many times. What it recognizes is unknown. The V gene's germline CDR1 is SGHTA and CDR2 FQGNSA. Trimming pared 5 bases from V and 3 bases from J, leaving 13 bases between. The CDR3 is 14 amino acids. The sample originates from a study of T cell repertoires in cytomegalovirus infection. TCRdb passed the reads through MiXCR, listing each CDR3 protein once. This sample yields hundreds of thousands of distinct CDR3 sequences, of which about 30% are seen a single time; around a sixth belongs to the top ten. Overall study findings and caveats: CMV-specific HLA-C-restricted TCR beta clonotypes dominated the ex vivo response. Frequencies of public TCR beta families were cumulated, and this identified carriers of CMV plus the relevant HLA.

This rearrangement joins TRBV7-2 to TRBJ1-2; D possibly corresponds to TRBD1 (5 bases). This specimen was cultured PBMCs, taken from culture after CMV antigen stimulation. This sequence was found in a human donor in good health (CMV status not recorded). Some clones in this sample may be carry-over from other donors' samples. CDR3 amino acids: CASSSDGTHYGYTF. CDR3 nucleotide sequence: TGTGCCAGCAGCAGTGACGGGACCCACTATGGCTACACCTTC.